The 29 T cell receptor beta chains given below trace back to one sample, sequenced in a study of blood T cell repertoires in COVID-19. Generated by immunoSEQ multiplex PCR, the TCRdb table keeps only in-frame clones and is missing some. The sample lists about 150,000 clones; about nine tenths were seen once. Sequencing input: PBMCs or T cells enriched from blood (not recorded which). These receptors originate from a woman in her thirties or forties who had been exposed to COVID-19.

This clone turned up a few times. The chain has TRBV27 and TRBJ1-6, with D perhaps TRBD1 (5 bases). The germline gives CDR1 MNHEY, CDR2 SMNVEV (reference sequence). The CDR3 covers 13 residues. V was clipped by 4 bases and J by 10 bases, with 11 bases between them. CDR3 sequence reads: CASSSPGGSPLHF. The CDR3 region has the DNA TGTGCCAGCAGTTCCCCTGGGGGGTCACCCCTCCACTTT.

The V call is TRBV15, the J call TRBJ2-7, with 10 bases aligning to TRBD1. Germline CDR1 LNHNV, CDR2 YYDKDF (reference sequence). With 5 bases clipped from V and 5 bases from J, the junction kept 9 bases outside the gene matches. CDR3 length equals 15 residues. The CDR3 bases are TGTGCCACCAGCGGTCCGGGACAGGGGATCAACGAGCAGTACTTC. Translating it yields CATSGPGQGINEQYF.

The chain couples TRBV19 to TRBJ2-7; the match to TRBD1 covers 7 bases. The germline V gene has CDR1 LNHDA and CDR2 SQIVND (reference sequence). The V segment lost 9 bases and the J segment 2 bases; nucleotides outside the gene matches: 7. The CDR3 is 13 amino acids. CDR3 residues: CASSLDRAYEQYF. The CDR3 region has the DNA TGTGCCAGCTCCCTCGACAGGGCCTACGAGCAGTACTTC.

This clone occurred once. The chain links TRBV6-5 to TRBJ1-3, with 8 bases lining up with TRBD1. Germline loops: CDR1 MNHEY, CDR2 SVGAGI. This CDR3 is built from 15 residues. The V gene end was trimmed by 0 bases and the J gene end by 8 bases; junction bases not matched to a gene: 6. The CDR3 DNA sequence: TGTGCCAGCAGTTACTCTAGGACAGGGAGAGACACCATATATTTT. It is translated as CASSYSRTGRDTIYF.

The chain links TRBV4-1 to TRBJ1-5, with a tentative D call TRBD1 (6 bases). The CDR3 spans 13 residues. The ends were cut back, 5 bases at V and 6 bases at J, with 11 bases in the middle. Germline CDR1 is MGHRA and CDR2 is YSYEKL. The CDR3 spells CASSLGGGQPQHF. The DNA for the CDR3 is TGCGCCAGCAGCTTAGGGGGGGGTCAGCCCCAGCATTTT.

This clone was observed a few times. The chain is built from TRBV5-6 and TRBJ1-5; maybe TRBD1 (5 bases). Between the trimmed V and J ends, which lost 0 bases and 0 bases, there was a span of 10 bases. This CDR3 region has 16 residues. Germline values: CDR1 SGHDT, CDR2 YYEEEE. CDR3 loop: CASSLGGMHSNQPQHF. CDR3 bases: TGTGCCAGCAGCTTGGGGGGCATGCATAGCAATCAGCCCCAGCATTTT.

V and J are TRBV5-1 and TRBJ1-4; 8 nucleotides align to TRBD1. The CDR3 has 13 residues. Per the germline V gene, CDR1 is SGHRS and CDR2 is YFSETQ. Unmatched junction bases numbered 7, after V lost 7 bases and J lost 8 bases. CDR3 protein: CASRRQGNEKLFF. The CDR3, as DNA: TGCGCCAGCCGGAGACAGGGGAACGAAAAACTGTTTTTT.

CDR3 sequence (DNA): TGCGCCAGCAGCTTGCAGCGGGGGAAAGAGACCCAGTACTTC. It encodes CASSLQRGKETQYF. The chain couples TRBV5-1 to TRBJ2-5, with 8 bases that match TRBD2. The CDR3 has 14 amino acids. The trim removed 1 base at V and 3 bases at J, leaving 2 bases unmatched. Germline CDR1 SGHRS, CDR2 YFSETQ.

This chain joins TRBV7-3 and TRBJ1-1, with 7 nucleotides matching TRBD1. The germline CDR1 and CDR2 sequences are SGHTA and FQGTGA. CDR3 length: 14 amino acids. Trimming took 4 bases from V and 4 from J; bases not matched to a gene: 6. The CDR3 here is CASSSSGGGTEAFF. The CDR3 nucleotides read TGTGCCAGCAGCTCCTCAGGGGGAGGCACTGAAGCTTTCTTT.

This clone was seen a few times. The rearrangement links TRBV7-7 to TRBJ2-3; 11 bases match TRBD2. V trimming: 5 bases; J trimming: 0 bases; junction bases outside the gene matches: 4. Germline V gene sequence: CDR1 SSHAT, CDR2 FNYEAQ (reference sequence). The CDR3 runs 16 residues. The CDR3 nucleotides read TGTGCCAGCAGCCCGGGGACTAGCGGAAGCACAGATACGCAGTATTTT. Translating gives CASSPGTSGSTDTQYF.

The V call is TRBV10-3, the J call TRBJ2-2; D might be TRBD1 (5 bases). The germline gives CDR1 ENHRY, CDR2 SYGVKD. Deletions cut 0 bases from V and 3 bases from J, with 8 bases between. CDR3 size: 15 residues. For the CDR3, the DNA is TGTGCCATCAGTGAGTCAGGGGCCTACACCGGGGAGCTGTTTTTT. Protein sequence: CAISESGAYTGELFF.

This clone was recorded a few times. One end of the junction fails to match germline, which may point to a read error. The CDR3 sequence is CATSEGARGYTF. CDR3 coding DNA: TGTGCCACCAGTGAGGGGGCGCGTGGCTACACCTTC. The chain has TRBV6-1 and TRBJ1-2, with TRBD1 matching over 7 bases. The CDR3 contains 12 residues. From germline, CDR1 is MNHNS and CDR2 SASEGT.

V usage is TRBV15 and J usage is TRBJ1-6, with 11 bases identical to TRBD1. V was clipped by 4 bases and J by 10 bases; unmatched bases: 3. CDR1 LNHNV and CDR2 YYDKDF come from the germline V gene (reference sequence). The CDR3 loop spans 14 amino acids. The DNA of the CDR3 is TGTGCCACCAGCACCGGGACAGGGGGATCACCCCTCCACTTT. Amino acid sequence: CATSTGTGGSPLHF.

V gene TRBV6-6 combines with J gene TRBJ1-4; D unclear. Germline assignment: CDR1 MNHNY and CDR2 SVGAGI (reference sequence). V shed 2 bases and J shed 0 bases, with 7 bases lying between them. This CDR3 comprises 15 residues. The CDR3 nucleotides read TGTGCCAGCAGTTACGGCCCGACAACTAATGAAAAACTGTTTTTT. Translating gives CASSYGPTTNEKLFF.

The chain couples TRBV5-1 to TRBJ2-3, with 7 bases fitting TRBD1. Germline values: CDR1 SGHRS, CDR2 YFSETQ. Trimming took 4 bases from V and 6 from J; bases not matched to a gene: 8. This CDR3 spans 14 amino acids. The CDR3: CASSDRQGLDTQYF. For the CDR3, the DNA is TGCGCCAGCAGCGATCGACAGGGCCTGGATACGCAGTATTTT.

The V gene is TRBV6-5, the J gene TRBJ2-3; TRBD1 matches at 7 bases. The CDR3 has 13 amino acids. Germline values: CDR1 MNHEY, CDR2 SVGAGI. Trimming at V came to 8 bases and at J to 3 bases, leaving 5 bases not matched to a gene. CDR3 bases: TGTGCCAGCGGGCAGGGGGTTACAGATACGCAGTATTTT. Translated: CASGQGVTDTQYF.

This clone was detected once. The chain recombines TRBV27 with TRBJ2-5; 7 nucleotides align to TRBD1. CDR1 MNHEY and CDR2 SMNVEV come from the germline V gene (reference sequence). V lost 6 bases to trimming and J lost 4 bases; unmatched junction nucleotides: 5. The CDR3 covers 13 residues. The CDR3 loop reads CASRMTGPETQYF. The CDR3 coding sequence is TGTGCCAGCAGAATGACAGGGCCAGAGACCCAGTACTTC.

This chain connects TRBV27 to TRBJ2-7; 12 bases fit TRBD2. The CDR3 runs to 19 residues. After removal of 5 bases from V and 2 bases from J, the junction contained 16 bases not matched to a gene. The germline CDR1 and CDR2 sequences are MNHEY and SMNVEV (reference sequence). CDR3 sequence reads: CASSLSTGSGLAGPYEQYF. As DNA, the CDR3 is TGTGCCAGCAGTCTCTCGACAGGGAGTGGACTAGCGGGGCCCTACGAGCAGTACTTC.

This clone occurred a few times. This specimen includes other DNA sequences encoding the same CDR3. The J gene is TRBJ1-1, the V gene TRBV12-3 or TRBV12-4; possible D gene TRBD1, 5 bases. V was pared by 5 bases and J by 1 base, with 8 bases between. The CDR3 spans 13 residues. CDR3 protein: CASSNTGNTEAFF. As DNA, the CDR3 is TGTGCCAGCAGTAATACAGGGAACACTGAAGCTTTCTTT.

The chain recombines TRBV27 with TRBJ2-5, with 10 bases that match TRBD2. Trimming removed 6 bases from V and 3 bases from J; junction bases left unmatched: 4. The CDR3 sequence is 14 residues long. In germline, CDR1 is MNHEY, CDR2 SMNVEV (reference sequence). CDR3 in DNA: TGTGCCAGCAGAAGAGGACTAGCGGAAGAGACCCAGTACTTC. It yields the protein CASRRGLAEETQYF.

The rearrangement links TRBV25-1 to TRBJ2-7, with D tentatively TRBD2 (6 bases). The V end lost 7 bases, the J end lost 3 bases, and 13 bases lay between the germline ends. Germline CDR1 MGHDK, CDR2 SYGVNS. CDR3 length: 13 residues. DNA for the CDR3: TGTGCCAGCAAGGCAGTCGGGGGCTACGAGCAGTACTTC. Protein product: CASKAVGGYEQYF.

The chain joins TRBV4-1 to TRBJ1-5; D remains unclear. Trimming stripped 1 base from V and 7 bases from J, with 8 bases between. CDR1 and CDR2 from the germline V gene are MGHRA and YSYEKL. The CDR3 has 13 residues. CDR3 loop: CASSQGVWQPQHF. CDR3 nucleotides: TGCGCCAGCAGCCAAGGAGTGTGGCAGCCCCAGCATTTT.

The chain carries TRBV7-9 and TRBJ2-1; a possible D gene is TRBD2 (5 bases). CDR1 is SEHNR and CDR2 is FQNEAQ in the germline V gene (reference sequence). The V and J ends lost 4 bases and 7 bases respectively, with 11 bases between them. This CDR3 spans 13 amino acids. CDR3 region: CASSSPSWNEQFF. In DNA form, the CDR3 reads TGTGCCAGCAGCTCCCCTAGCTGGAATGAGCAGTTCTTC.

The V and J genes are TRBV7-6 and TRBJ2-2; a weak D match, TRBD1 (5 bases). Trimming cost V 5 bases and J 6 bases, with 10 bases left between them. CDR1 is SGHVS, CDR2 FNYEAQ, per germline. The CDR3 consists of 13 residues. The CDR3 protein is CASSRDSSGELFF. CDR3 bases: TGTGCCAGCAGCCGCGACAGTTCCGGGGAGCTGTTTTTT.

The rearrangement uses TRBV6-4 and TRBJ2-3; TRBD1 is a possible D gene (6 bases). The ends were cut back, 7 bases at V and 0 bases at J, with 14 bases in the middle. The CDR3 loop spans 15 amino acids. The germline V gene has CDR1 MRHNA and CDR2 SNTAGT. The chain's CDR3 is CASKRTDLSTDTQYF. As DNA, the CDR3 is TGTGCCAGCAAACGGACAGACCTTAGCACAGATACGCAGTATTTT.

V gene TRBV11-2 combines with J gene TRBJ2-7; no firm D call. Germline-derived CDR1 and CDR2 are SGHAT and FQNNGV. This CDR3 is 14 amino acids long. Between the trimmed V and J ends, which lost 0 bases and 3 bases, there was a span of 9 bases. CDR3: CASSLDDGYYEQYF. In nucleotides, the CDR3 is TGTGCCAGCAGCTTAGATGACGGGTACTACGAGCAGTACTTC.

This clone has only one observation. The chain links TRBV25-1 to TRBJ1-2; D is unresolved. The CDR3 has 15 residues. Trimming removed 5 bases at V and 6 bases at J, with 19 bases between. Germline V gives CDR1 MGHDK, CDR2 SYGVNS. Here the CDR3 DNA reads TGTGCCAGCAGTATCACCGACCTGGGAGCCGATGGCTACACCTTC. It yields the protein CASSITDLGADGYTF.

CDR3: CASSWLRNTEAFF. CDR3 sequence (DNA): TGTGCCAGTAGTTGGTTGAGGAACACTGAAGCTTTCTTT. The rearrangement joins TRBV19 to TRBJ1-1; D unresolved. This CDR3 has 13 residues. The V gene's germline CDR1 is LNHDA and CDR2 SQIVND (reference sequence). Trimming took off 5 bases at V and 1 base at J, with 8 bases between the two ends.

The rearrangement joins TRBV7-2 to TRBJ2-3; D unresolved. V was pared by 3 bases and J by 0 bases, with 7 bases between. CDR3 size: 14 residues. Germline assignment: CDR1 SGHTA and CDR2 FQGNSA. The CDR3 loop reads CASSLYGSTDTQYF. CDR3 nucleotides: TGTGCCAGCAGCTTGTACGGGAGCACAGATACGCAGTATTTT.